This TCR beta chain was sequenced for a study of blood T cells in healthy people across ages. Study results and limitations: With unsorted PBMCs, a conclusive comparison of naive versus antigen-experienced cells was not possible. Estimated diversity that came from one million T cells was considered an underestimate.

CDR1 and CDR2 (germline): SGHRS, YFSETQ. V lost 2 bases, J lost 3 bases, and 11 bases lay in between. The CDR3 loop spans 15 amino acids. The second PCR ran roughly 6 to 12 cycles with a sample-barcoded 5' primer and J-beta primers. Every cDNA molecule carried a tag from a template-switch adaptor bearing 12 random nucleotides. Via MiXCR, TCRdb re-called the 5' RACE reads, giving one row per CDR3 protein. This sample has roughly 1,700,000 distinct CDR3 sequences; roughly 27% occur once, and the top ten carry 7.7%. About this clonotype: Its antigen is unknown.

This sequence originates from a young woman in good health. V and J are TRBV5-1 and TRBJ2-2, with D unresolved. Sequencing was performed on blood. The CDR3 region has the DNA TGCGCCAGCAGCTTTTTGGATGGGGACACCGGGGAGCTGTTTTTT. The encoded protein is CASSFLDGDTGELFF.